The 13 T cell receptor beta chains presented below share a single source sample, sequenced in a study of tumor-infiltrating lymphocytes in localized non-small cell lung cancer. The table came from immunoSEQ multiplex PCR; TCRdb's copy has only in-frame clones and leaves some out. The sample has 17,000 or so clones, approximately 80% seen once; the top ten hold about 6%. Sequencing input: lung tumor tissue. The receptor set was obtained from a human donor with non-small cell lung cancer.

The V gene is TRBV5-6, the J gene TRBJ1-5; tentative D call: TRBD1 (6 bases). V was pared by 4 bases and J by 5 bases, with 16 bases between. Germline assignment: CDR1 SGHDT and CDR2 YYEEEE. The CDR3 has 15 amino acids. In DNA, the CDR3 is TGTGCCAGCAGCCCCGCGGAAGGGGGGGATCAGCCCCAGCATTTT. Translating gives CASSPAEGGDQPQHF.

The V gene is TRBV28, the J gene TRBJ1-1; D is uncertain. This CDR3 has 13 amino acids. V was trimmed by 3 bases and J by 7 bases, leaving 12 bases between them. Germline V lookup: CDR1 MDHEN, CDR2 SYDVKM. The CDR3 DNA reads as TGTGCCAGCAGTTTGCCCGGGGTCAGTGAAGCTTTCTTT. It codes for CASSLPGVSEAFF.

The chain has TRBV19 and TRBJ2-1; TRBD1 or TRBD2 may be the D gene (5 bases each). CDR1 is LNHDA and CDR2 is SQIVND in the germline V gene (reference sequence). The germline V and J ends were trimmed by 6 bases and 4 bases, with 16 bases remaining between them. The CDR3 has 15 amino acids. CDR3 sequence (DNA): TGTGCCAGTAGCCGAGACCGGGACGGGTACAATGAGCAGTTCTTC. It encodes CASSRDRDGYNEQFF. The full variable domain, completed using reference TRBV19 and TRBJ2-1, is DGGITQSPKYLFRKEGQNVTLSCEQNLNHDAMYWYRQDPGQGLRLIYYSQIVNDFQKGDIAEGYSVSREKKESFPLTVTSAQKNPTAFYLCASSRDRDGYNEQFFGPGTRLTVL.

This chain connects TRBV18 to TRBJ1-3; the D gene is possibly TRBD1 (5 bases). CDR1 KGHSH and CDR2 LQKENI come from the germline V gene. Trimming removed 6 bases at V and 4 bases at J, with 13 bases between. This CDR3 spans 14 amino acids. CDR3 DNA sequence: TGTGCCAGCTCCCACGGGGGATACGGAAACACCATATATTTT. This sequence encodes CASSHGGYGNTIYF.

V is TRBV10-3 and J is TRBJ2-1; 11 bases align to TRBD2. Trimming took 4 bases from V and 0 from J; bases not matched to a gene: 11. CDR3 length equals 19 residues. CDR1 and CDR2 from the germline V gene are ENHRY and SYGVKD. As DNA, the CDR3 is TGTGCCATCAGTGGAAGGACTAGCGGGCAACCTAGCTCCTACAATGAGCAGTTCTTC. It translates to CAISGRTSGQPSSYNEQFF.

The chain joins TRBV6-1 to TRBJ2-1; D remains ambiguous. CDR1 and CDR2 (germline): MNHNS, SASEGT. V lost 3 bases, J lost 7 bases, and 13 bases lay in between. The CDR3 is made up of 14 amino acids. The CDR3 spells CASSDSSLYNEQFF. The CDR3 bases are TGTGCCAGCAGTGACTCGAGCCTTTATAATGAGCAGTTCTTC.

The chain employs TRBV4-2 and TRBJ2-2; the D is unclear. Between the trimmed V and J ends, which lost 0 bases and 4 bases, there was a span of 12 bases. Germline values: CDR1 LGHNA, CDR2 YNFKEQ. The CDR3 runs to 16 residues. Here the CDR3 DNA reads TGTGCCAGCAGCCAAGACCCCCGCAGCCGCACCGGGGAGCTGTTTTTT. Residues: CASSQDPRSRTGELFF.

The chain recombines TRBV28 with TRBJ2-6, with 8 bases matching TRBD1. CDR1 and CDR2 (germline): MDHEN, SYDVKM. The CDR3 is 16 amino acids. Unmatched junction bases numbered 10, after V lost 7 bases and J lost 5 bases. Written as DNA, the CDR3 is TGTGCCAGCACCAAACGACAGGGGCAGTGGGCCAACGTCCTGACTTTC. Encoded protein: CASTKRQGQWANVLTF.

J is TRBJ2-1 and V is TRBV27, with 8 bases matching TRBD1. The CDR3 is made up of 18 amino acids. V shed 5 bases and J 2 bases; nucleotides not matched to a gene: 14. Looked up from germline, CDR1 is MNHEY and CDR2 is SMNVEV (reference sequence). The CDR3, as DNA: TGTGCCAGCAGTCCGGGCCGCTTCGGACAGGGACCCTACAATGAGCAGTTCTTC. Amino acid sequence: CASSPGRFGQGPYNEQFF.

The V call is TRBV30, the J call TRBJ2-1, with D perhaps given as TRBD1 or TRBD2 (5 bases each). This CDR3 contains 12 residues. The germline V gene has CDR1 GTSNPN and CDR2 SVGIG (reference sequence). V was shortened by 8 bases and J by 9 bases, with 17 bases between the two germline ends. CDR3 bases: TGTGCCCAAAGGACCATTGGGGGTGAGCAGTTCTTC. This gives the protein CAQRTIGGEQFF.

This chain uses TRBV9 with TRBJ2-3; D not certain. V was pared by 4 bases and J by 0 bases, with 15 bases between. Per the germline V gene, CDR1 is SGDLS and CDR2 is YYNGEE. CDR3 size: 16 residues. The CDR3 sequence: CASSPYVDASTDTQYF. The CDR3 bases are TGTGCCAGCAGCCCATATGTAGACGCTAGCACAGATACGCAGTATTTT. Full variable domain (missing parts from reference TRBV9 and TRBJ2-3): DSGVTQTPKHLITATGQRVTLRCSPRSGDLSVYWYQQSLDQGLQFLIQYYNGEERAKGNILERFSAQQFPDLHSELNLSSLELGDSALYFCASSPYVDASTDTQYFGPGTRLTVL.

The chain links TRBV7-9 to TRBJ2-7, with D unresolved. The germline CDR1 and CDR2 sequences are SEHNR and FQNEAQ (reference sequence). The CDR3 is 16 residues long. V was clipped by 2 bases and J by 0 bases, with 14 bases between them. This CDR3 is CASSLSLGEISYEQYF. The CDR3 nucleotides read TGTGCCAGCAGCTTATCTCTCGGCGAGATCTCCTACGAGCAGTACTTC.

The CDR3 reads CASSLGPGRGYNEQFF. As DNA, the CDR3 is TGTGCCAGCAGCTTAGGACCCGGGAGGGGGTACAATGAGCAGTTCTTC. J is TRBJ2-1 and V is TRBV7-2, with 8 nucleotides matching TRBD2. The V segment lost 1 base and the J segment 4 bases; nucleotides outside the gene matches: 6. Looked up from germline, CDR1 is SGHTA and CDR2 is FQGNSA. The length of the CDR3 is 16 residues.